The clone carrying this TCR beta chain was seen ten or more times. Its antigen is not identified. This sample stems from a study of human T cells and chemical hapten exposure. Study-wide background: Small differences in pooled library volume mainly drove the variation in TCR yields per sample.

General observations from the study: With regard to DPC sensitization, TCRs above 1 in 1000 frequency did not change.

Library construction involved attaching unique molecular identifiers to individual cDNA molecules, which allowed quantitative, reproducible TCR counting. TCRdb itself ran the RACE reads through MiXCR, one entry per CDR3 protein. The repertoire holds approximately 59,000 distinct CDR3 sequences, with about 6% as singletons. V lost 7 bases to trimming and J lost 0 bases; unmatched junction nucleotides: 9. The germline gives CDR1 SGHVS, CDR2 FQNEAQ. The CDR3 extends over 17 amino acids. The time point denotes: healthy volunteer bleed at 6 weeks. Whole blood that had not been fractionated was the source of extracted total RNA.

This receptor was obtained from a female donor in good health. Some clones in this sample may be carry-over from other donors' samples. Material: whole blood. V is TRBV7-8 and J is TRBJ2-6; 7 bases are a match to TRBD1. The CDR3 sequence is CASTRDSANSGANVLTF. The CDR3 DNA follows: TGTGCCAGCACCCGGGACAGCGCTAACTCTGGGGCCAACGTCCTGACTTTC.